Each of the 14 T cell receptor beta chains below was sequenced from the same sample in a study of blood T cell repertoires in COVID-19. TCRdb's copy holds only in-frame clones and misses some; the assay was immunoSEQ multiplex PCR. Of about 180,000 clones in the sample, 83% were seen once. The sequenced sample was peripheral blood. Source of these receptors: a human donor in a cohort sampled during active COVID-19.

The chain carries TRBV4-1 and TRBJ2-2, with TRBD2 matching 12 bases. The germline gives CDR1 MGHRA, CDR2 YSYEKL. The CDR3 has 20 amino acids. The J segment lost 5 bases and the V segment lost 4 bases, leaving 17 bases of the junction unmatched. The CDR3 DNA is TGCGCCAGCAGCCTCCGGCCTAGCGGGGGGGGATTTGTCGGTACCGGGGAGCTGTTTTTT. Amino acids: CASSLRPSGGGFVGTGELFF.

The rearrangement joins TRBV19 to TRBJ1-2; possible D gene TRBD1, 6 bases. The ends were cut back, 3 bases at V and 8 bases at J, with 22 bases in the middle. The CDR3 has 16 amino acids. CDR1 is LNHDA, CDR2 SQIVND, per germline (reference sequence). The CDR3 region is CASSMTLDRTSLGYTF. The CDR3 bases are TGTGCCAGTAGTATGACCCTTGACAGGACATCCTTGGGCTACACCTTC.

This rearrangement joins TRBV7-8 to TRBJ2-1; TRBD2 agrees at 12 bases. Germline assignment: CDR1 SGHVS and CDR2 FQNEAQ. This CDR3 region has 16 residues. V trimming: 3 bases; J trimming: 5 bases; junction bases outside the gene matches: 5. CDR3 DNA: TGTGCCAGCAGCTTGGGGACTAGCGGGCCCCACAATGAGCAGTTCTTC. This sequence encodes CASSLGTSGPHNEQFF. The full variable domain, in which reference TRBV7-8 and TRBJ2-1 provide the parts outside the CDR3, is GAGVSQSPRYKVAKRGQDVALRCDPISGHVSLFWYQQALGQGPEFLTYFQNEAQLDKSGLPSDRFFAERPEGSVSTLKIQRTQQEDSAVYLCASSLGTSGPHNEQFFGPGTRLTVL.

The gene calls are TRBV3-1 (or the pseudogene TRBV3-2) and TRBJ2-7; D is unresolved. The CDR3 is 12 residues long. The germline gives CDR1 LGHDT, CDR2 YNNKEL (reference sequence). Trimming removed 4 bases from V and 3 bases from J, with 7 bases in between. As DNA, the CDR3 is TGTGCCAGCAGCCCTGGCCTCTACGAGCAGTACTTC. Translation gives CASSPGLYEQYF.

This clone has only one observation. This sequence joins TRBV28 and TRBJ2-7, with TRBD1 matching 8 bases. V gave up 8 bases and J gave up 2 bases; unmatched junction bases: 8. The CDR3 loop spans 14 amino acids. Germline CDR1 reads MDHEN; CDR2 reads SYDVKM. As DNA, the CDR3 is TGTGCCAGCCGGTTCAGGGGGCCGCCCTACGAGCAGTACTTC. Its translation is CASRFRGPPYEQYF.

V and J are TRBV6-2 or TRBV6-3 and TRBJ2-1; 11 bases agree with TRBD1. With V trimmed by 5 bases and J by 7 bases, 4 bases remained unmatched. Germline values: CDR1 MNHEY, CDR2 SVGEGT. The CDR3 runs 14 residues. CDR3 sequence reads: CASSPRDRGNEQFF. CDR3 in DNA: TGTGCCAGCAGTCCCCGGGACAGGGGGAATGAGCAGTTCTTC.

This clone appeared once. The chain joins TRBV9 to TRBJ2-1, with TRBD1 matching over 8 bases. Germline V gene sequence: CDR1 SGDLS, CDR2 YYNGEE. V lost 3 bases and J lost 5; bases outside the gene matches: 7. This CDR3 comprises 15 residues. Here the CDR3 DNA reads TGTGCCAGCAGCGAACCAGGGGGCTTAAACAATGAGCAGTTCTTC. Its protein is CASSEPGGLNNEQFF.

This chain links TRBV5-4 with TRBJ2-1, with 12 nucleotides matching TRBD2. The trim removed 5 bases at V and 2 bases at J, leaving 5 bases unmatched. The CDR3 length is 16 residues. CDR1 and CDR2 from the germline V gene are SGHNT and YYREEE (reference sequence). In DNA, the CDR3 is TGTGCCAGCAGTCCGACTAGCGGGAGTCCCTACAATGAGCAGTTCTTC. This encodes CASSPTSGSPYNEQFF.

The chain joins TRBV25-1 to TRBJ1-4, with 9 bases fitting TRBD1. This CDR3 has 13 amino acids. J was trimmed by 12 bases and V by 10 bases; bases with no gene match: 12. The V gene's germline CDR1 is MGHDK and CDR2 SYGVNS. The CDR3 reads CATTTGGLRELFF. The CDR3, as DNA: TGTGCCACCACTACAGGGGGCCTTCGGGAACTGTTTTTT.

The chain links TRBV29-1 to TRBJ1-1; 10 nucleotides agree with TRBD1. With V trimmed by 6 bases and J by 5 bases, 3 bases remained unmatched. This CDR3 has 12 residues. The V gene's germline CDR1 is SQVTM and CDR2 ANQGSEA. CDR3 sequence reads: CSVWTGGTEAFF. The CDR3 coding sequence is TGCAGCGTGTGGACAGGGGGGACTGAAGCTTTCTTT.

V and J are TRBV6-5 and TRBJ2-3; TRBD2 matches at 9 bases. The CDR3 has 15 amino acids. The V segment lost 6 bases and the J segment 5 bases; nucleotides outside the gene matches: 9. Germline CDR1 MNHEY, CDR2 SVGAGI. For the CDR3, the DNA is TGTGCCAGCAGACACCCGTTAGCGGGGGTAGATACGCAGTATTTT. Translated, it gives CASRHPLAGVDTQYF.

V and J are TRBV19 and TRBJ1-1, with D unresolved. The CDR3 contains 13 residues. Germline values: CDR1 LNHDA, CDR2 SQIVND (reference sequence). The V and J ends lost 3 bases and 6 bases respectively, with 11 bases between them. This chain's CDR3 is CASSMGGPPEAFF. CDR3 in DNA: TGTGCCAGTAGTATGGGAGGGCCCCCTGAAGCTTTCTTT.

This rearrangement joins TRBV5-6 to TRBJ2-7, with 13 bases matching TRBD2. Germline V lookup: CDR1 SGHDT, CDR2 YYEEEE. V trimming: 4 bases; J trimming: 4 bases; junction bases outside the gene matches: 11. The CDR3 extends over 17 amino acids. The CDR3 protein is CASSLPLGTSGAYEQYF. The DNA for the CDR3 is TGTGCCAGCAGCCTCCCTCTAGGGACTAGCGGGGCGTACGAGCAGTACTTC.

The rearrangement joins TRBV6-1 to TRBJ1-4; TRBD1 matches at 8 bases. There are 16 residues in the CDR3. Germline V gene data show CDR1 as MNHNS and CDR2 as SASEGT. V lost 1 base to trimming and J lost 8 bases; unmatched junction nucleotides: 9. CDR3 in amino acids: CASSEESGTGGEKLFF. In DNA form, the CDR3 reads TGTGCCAGCAGTGAAGAATCCGGGACAGGAGGAGAAAAACTGTTTTTT.